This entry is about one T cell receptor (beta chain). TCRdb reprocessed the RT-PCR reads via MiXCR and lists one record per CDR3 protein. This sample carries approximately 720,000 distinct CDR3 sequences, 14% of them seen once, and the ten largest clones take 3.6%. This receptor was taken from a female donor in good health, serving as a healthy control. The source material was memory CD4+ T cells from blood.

Here the CDR3 DNA reads TGTGCCTCCCTGGGACAGGGATCCCGTGGCTACACCTTC. This sequence encodes CASLGQGSRGYTF. The chain recombines TRBV9 with TRBJ1-2, with TRBD1 matching 9 bases. With 10 bases clipped from V and 7 bases from J, the junction kept 11 bases outside the gene matches. This CDR3 comprises 13 residues. Germline V gene sequence: CDR1 SGDLS, CDR2 YYNGEE.